These 8 T cell receptor beta chains share one sample of origin, sequenced in a study of OX40 agonist ivuxolimab in advanced cancers. Clones were read by immunoSEQ multiplex PCR, and TCRdb kept only the in-frame ones, dropping some. The data show just over 70,000 clones, roughly 84% seen once. This specimen was CD4+ or CD8+ T cells sorted from blood, taken in a trial of the OX40 agonist ivuxolimab. Receptors were obtained from an adult with an advanced solid tumor such as melanoma, head and neck, liver or kidney cancer.

This clone occurred once. The chain recombines TRBV29-1 with TRBJ2-3; TRBD1 might be the D (6 bases). There are 15 residues in the CDR3. V lost 6 bases and J lost 0, with 16 bases in between. CDR1 SQVTM and CDR2 ANQGSEA come from the germline V gene. DNA for the CDR3: TGCAGCGTCACACCTCAGACAGGTAGCACAGATACGCAGTATTTT. Translation: CSVTPQTGSTDTQYF.

V gene TRBV5-8 combines with J gene TRBJ1-2; D unresolved. Trimming shortened V by 3 bases and J by 6 bases, and 6 bases separated the two germline ends. The germline gives CDR1 SGHTS, CDR2 YDEGEE. The CDR3 consists of 11 residues. The CDR3 region has the DNA TGTGCCAGCAGCTCGTCGGATGGCTACACCTTC. It specifies CASSSSDGYTF. Full variable domain (missing parts from reference TRBV5-8 and TRBJ1-2): EAGVTQSPTHLIKTRGQQATLRCSPISGHTSVYWYQQALGLGLQFLLWYDEGEERNRGNFPPRFSGRQFPNYSSELNVNALELEDSALYLCASSSSDGYTFGSGTRLTVV.

The CDR3 protein is CASSAITGGAYNSPLHF. DNA for the CDR3: TGCGCCAGCAGCGCAATTACAGGGGGCGCATATAATTCACCCCTCCACTTT. This chain links TRBV5-1 with TRBJ1-6, with TRBD1 matching 9 bases. V was pared by 4 bases and J by 4 bases, with 9 bases of the junction left unmatched. Per germline, CDR1 SGHRS and CDR2 YFSETQ. The CDR3 is 17 amino acids.

This chain connects TRBV5-1 to TRBJ1-2, with 7 bases fitting TRBD1. The CDR3 is 16 residues long. Looked up from germline, CDR1 is SGHRS and CDR2 is YFSETQ. Trimming took 1 base from V and 4 from J; bases not matched to a gene: 10. The CDR3 protein is CASSLQPGQSSYGYTF. In nucleotides, the CDR3 is TGCGCCAGCAGCTTGCAACCGGGACAGTCTTCCTATGGCTACACCTTC. Complete variable domain (other parts from reference TRBV5-1 and TRBJ1-2): KAGVTQTPRYLIKTRGQQVTLSCSPISGHRSVSWYQQTPGQGLQFLFEYFSETQRNKGNFPGRFSGRQFSNSRSEMNVSTLELGDSALYLCASSLQPGQSSYGYTFGSGTRLTVV.

The rearrangement uses TRBV4-2 and TRBJ2-1; a weak D match, TRBD2 (6 bases). Trimming took off 0 bases at V and 5 bases at J, with 11 bases between the two ends. CDR1 and CDR2 (germline): LGHNA, YNFKEQ. This CDR3 contains 15 residues. CDR3 residues: CASSQDTGAHNEQFF. CDR3 DNA: TGTGCCAGCAGCCAAGACACGGGAGCGCACAATGAGCAGTTCTTC.

This clone came up once. The chain combines TRBV6-6 with TRBJ2-7; weak D call: TRBD1 (5 bases). The CDR3 extends over 14 amino acids. The ends were cut back, 7 bases at V and 3 bases at J, with 16 bases in the middle. Germline V CDR1 and CDR2: MNHNY, SVGAGI (reference sequence). CDR3 DNA: TGTGCCAGCACCGGACCGACAGCCCTCTACGAGCAGTACTTC. This codes for CASTGPTALYEQYF.

The rearrangement uses TRBV28 and TRBJ1-1, with 8 bases that match TRBD1. The CDR3 sequence is 16 residues long. With V trimmed by 3 bases and J by 1 base, 7 bases remained unmatched. Germline V gene data show CDR1 as MDHEN and CDR2 as SYDVKM. CDR3 in amino acids: CASSLPGTGKNTEAFF. DNA for the CDR3: TGTGCCAGCAGTTTGCCCGGGACAGGTAAGAACACTGAAGCTTTCTTT.

The chain is built from TRBV6-5 and TRBJ1-2; D remains ambiguous. V was cut by 5 bases and J by 8 bases, with 15 bases left in between. CDR3 length equals 13 residues. Germline V gene sequence: CDR1 MNHEY, CDR2 SVGAGI. The CDR3 sequence: CASSPGRRAGYTF. CDR3 DNA sequence: TGTGCCAGCAGTCCCGGACGGAGGGCAGGCTACACCTTC.